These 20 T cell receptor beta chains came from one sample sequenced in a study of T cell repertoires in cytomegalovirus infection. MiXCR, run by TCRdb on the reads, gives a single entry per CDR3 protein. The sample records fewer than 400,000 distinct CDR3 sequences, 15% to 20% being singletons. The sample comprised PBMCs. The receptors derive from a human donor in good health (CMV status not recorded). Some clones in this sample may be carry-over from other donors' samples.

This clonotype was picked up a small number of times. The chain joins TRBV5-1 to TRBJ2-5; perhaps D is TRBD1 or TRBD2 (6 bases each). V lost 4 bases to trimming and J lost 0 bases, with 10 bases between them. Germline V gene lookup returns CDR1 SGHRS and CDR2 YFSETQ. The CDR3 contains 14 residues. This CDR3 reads CASSPGDYQETQYF. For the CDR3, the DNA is TGCGCCAGCAGCCCAGGGGACTACCAAGAGACCCAGTACTTC.

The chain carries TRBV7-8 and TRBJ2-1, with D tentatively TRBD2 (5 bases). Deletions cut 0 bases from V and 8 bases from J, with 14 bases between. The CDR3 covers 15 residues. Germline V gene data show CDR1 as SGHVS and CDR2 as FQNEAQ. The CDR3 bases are TGTGCCAGCAGCTTAGCGCCAGCGGTGGGCCATGAGCAGTTCTTC. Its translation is CASSLAPAVGHEQFF.

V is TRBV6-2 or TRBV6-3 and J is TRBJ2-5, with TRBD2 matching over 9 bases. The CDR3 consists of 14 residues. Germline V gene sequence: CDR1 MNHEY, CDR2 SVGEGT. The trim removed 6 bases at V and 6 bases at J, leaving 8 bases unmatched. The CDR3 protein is CASSKTGLAKTQYF. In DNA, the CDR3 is TGTGCCAGCAGCAAAACGGGACTAGCAAAGACCCAGTACTTC.

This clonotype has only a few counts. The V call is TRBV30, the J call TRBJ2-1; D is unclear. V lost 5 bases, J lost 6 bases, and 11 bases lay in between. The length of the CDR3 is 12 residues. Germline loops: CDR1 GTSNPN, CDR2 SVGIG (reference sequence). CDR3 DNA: TGTGCCTGGGGATTAGGTGGCAATGAGCAGTTCTTC. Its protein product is CAWGLGGNEQFF.

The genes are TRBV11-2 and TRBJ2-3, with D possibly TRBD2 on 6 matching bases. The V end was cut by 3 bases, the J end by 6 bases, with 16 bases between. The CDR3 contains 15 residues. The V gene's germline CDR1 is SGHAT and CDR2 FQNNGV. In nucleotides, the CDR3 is TGTGCCAGCAGCTTGGACGGGACTGAATCGGATACGCAGTATTTT. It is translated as CASSLDGTESDTQYF.

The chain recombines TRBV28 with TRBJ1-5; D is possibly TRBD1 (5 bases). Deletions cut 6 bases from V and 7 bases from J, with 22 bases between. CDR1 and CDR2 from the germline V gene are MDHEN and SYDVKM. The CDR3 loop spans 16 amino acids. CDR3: CASRDTLGLPRQPQHF. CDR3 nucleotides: TGTGCCAGCAGGGATACCCTGGGGCTTCCCAGGCAGCCCCAGCATTTT.

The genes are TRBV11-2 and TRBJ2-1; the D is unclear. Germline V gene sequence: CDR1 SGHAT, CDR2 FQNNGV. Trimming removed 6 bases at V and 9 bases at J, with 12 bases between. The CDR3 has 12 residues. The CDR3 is CASRSDVAEQFF. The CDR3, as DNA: TGTGCCAGCAGGAGTGACGTAGCTGAGCAGTTCTTC. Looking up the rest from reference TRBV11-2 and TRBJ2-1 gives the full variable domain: EAGVAQSPRYKIIEKRQSVAFWCNPISGHATLYWYQQILGQGPKLLIQFQNNGVVDDSQLPKDRFSAERLKGVDSTLKIQPAKLEDSAVYLCASRSDVAEQFFGPGTRLTVL.

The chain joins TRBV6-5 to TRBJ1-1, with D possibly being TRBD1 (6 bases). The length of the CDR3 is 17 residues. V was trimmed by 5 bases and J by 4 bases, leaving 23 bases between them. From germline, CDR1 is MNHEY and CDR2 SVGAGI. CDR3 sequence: CASSPSSTGFKGTEAFF. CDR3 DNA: TGTGCCAGCAGTCCGAGTAGTACAGGGTTCAAAGGCACTGAAGCTTTCTTT.

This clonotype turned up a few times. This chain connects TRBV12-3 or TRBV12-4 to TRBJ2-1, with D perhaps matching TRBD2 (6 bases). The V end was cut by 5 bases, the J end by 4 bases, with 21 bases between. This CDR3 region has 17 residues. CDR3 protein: CASSTHPPGLSYNEQFF. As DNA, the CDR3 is TGTGCCAGCAGTACCCATCCCCCCGGACTATCGTACAATGAGCAGTTCTTC.

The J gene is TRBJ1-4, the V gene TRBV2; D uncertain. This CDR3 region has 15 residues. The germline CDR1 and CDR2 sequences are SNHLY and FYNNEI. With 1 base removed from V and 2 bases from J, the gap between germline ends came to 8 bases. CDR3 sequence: CASSEGAPTNEKLFF. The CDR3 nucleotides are TGTGCCAGCAGTGAAGGGGCGCCGACTAATGAAAAACTGTTTTTT.

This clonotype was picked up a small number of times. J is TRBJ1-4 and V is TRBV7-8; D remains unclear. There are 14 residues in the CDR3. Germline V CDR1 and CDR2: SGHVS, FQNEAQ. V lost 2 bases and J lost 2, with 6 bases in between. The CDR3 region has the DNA TGTGCCAGCAGCTTATTCCGGACTAATGAAAAACTGTTTTTT. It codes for CASSLFRTNEKLFF.

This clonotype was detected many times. In nucleotides, the CDR3 is TGTGCCAGCAGCTTCTACAGGGGTAGGGGAGAAAATGAGCAGTTCTTC. This gives the protein CASSFYRGRGENEQFF. This chain connects TRBV7-2 to TRBJ2-1, with TRBD1 matching 7 bases. The CDR3 spans 16 residues. After removal of 3 bases from V and 7 bases from J, the junction contained 12 bases not matched to a gene. Germline V lookup: CDR1 SGHTA, CDR2 FQGNSA.

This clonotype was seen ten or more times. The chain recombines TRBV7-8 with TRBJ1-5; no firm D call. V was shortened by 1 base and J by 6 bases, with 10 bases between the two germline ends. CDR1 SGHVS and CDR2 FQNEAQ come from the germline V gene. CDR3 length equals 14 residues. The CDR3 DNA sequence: TGTGCCAGCAGCTTAGGGCCCCATGGTCAGCCCCAGCATTTT. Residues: CASSLGPHGQPQHF.

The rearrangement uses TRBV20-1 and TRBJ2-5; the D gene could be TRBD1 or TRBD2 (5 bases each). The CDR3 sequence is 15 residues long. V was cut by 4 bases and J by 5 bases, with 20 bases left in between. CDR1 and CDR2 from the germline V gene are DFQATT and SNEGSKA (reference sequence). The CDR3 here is CSAIHGTLGGETQYF. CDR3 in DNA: TGCAGTGCTATTCACGGGACGCTCGGTGGGGAGACCCAGTACTTC.

Here the CDR3 DNA reads TGCAGTGCTAGCGGGAGTAGAGAGACCCAGTACTTC. It translates to CSASGSRETQYF. The genes are TRBV20-1 and TRBJ2-5, with D possibly matching TRBD2 (6 bases). Trimming removed 3 bases from V and 4 bases from J, with 9 bases in between. Germline values: CDR1 DFQATT, CDR2 SNEGSKA (reference sequence). This CDR3 has 12 amino acids.

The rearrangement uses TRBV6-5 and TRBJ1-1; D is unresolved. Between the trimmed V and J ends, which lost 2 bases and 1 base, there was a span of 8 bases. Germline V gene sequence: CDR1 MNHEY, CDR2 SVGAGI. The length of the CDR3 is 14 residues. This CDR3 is CASSYGQSNTEAFF. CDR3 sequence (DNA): TGTGCCAGCAGTTACGGGCAGTCGAACACTGAAGCTTTCTTT.

Here the CDR3 reads CASSLRGSSEAFF. The DNA for the CDR3 is TGTGCCAGCAGCTTAAGAGGAAGCTCTGAAGCTTTCTTT. V and J are TRBV7-6 and TRBJ1-1, with unresolved D. Trimming took 2 bases from V and 6 from J, leaving 10 bases between them. From germline, CDR1 is SGHVS and CDR2 FNYEAQ. The CDR3 is made up of 13 amino acids.

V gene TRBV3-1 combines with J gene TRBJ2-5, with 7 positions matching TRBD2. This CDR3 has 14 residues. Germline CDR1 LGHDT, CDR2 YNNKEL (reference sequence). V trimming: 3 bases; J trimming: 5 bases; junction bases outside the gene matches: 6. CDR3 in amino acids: CASSQHGGDETQYF. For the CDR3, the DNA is TGTGCCAGCAGCCAGCATGGGGGGGATGAGACCCAGTACTTC.

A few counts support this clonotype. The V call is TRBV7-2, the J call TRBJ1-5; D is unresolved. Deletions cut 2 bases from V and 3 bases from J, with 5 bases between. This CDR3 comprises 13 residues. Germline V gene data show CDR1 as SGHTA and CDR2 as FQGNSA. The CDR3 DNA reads TGTGCCAGCAGCTTATACACCAATCAGCCCCAGCATTTT. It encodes CASSLYTNQPQHF.

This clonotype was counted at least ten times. For the CDR3, the DNA is TGTGCCAGCAGCTTAGTTAACGTCTACAATGAGCAGTTCTTC. Protein sequence: CASSLVNVYNEQFF. This rearrangement joins TRBV7-8 to TRBJ2-1; D unresolved. This CDR3 spans 14 amino acids. V was trimmed by 1 base and J by 3 bases, leaving 7 bases between them. Looked up from germline, CDR1 is SGHVS and CDR2 is FQNEAQ.